This T cell receptor beta chain stems from a study of early T cells in non-severe SARS-CoV-2 infection. Study as a whole: Unsorted whole-blood RNA was sequenced in bulk, leaving chains unpaired.

Each single cDNA molecule received a unique molecular identifier. TCRdb used MiXCR to reprocess the 5' RACE reads, holding one entry per CDR3 protein. The sample contains 110,000 or so distinct CDR3 sequences, roughly 12% of which appear only once. The CDR3 runs to 12 residues. Between the trimmed V and J ends, which lost 4 bases and 6 bases, there was a span of 10 bases. Germline CDR1 GTSNPN, CDR2 SVGIG (reference sequence). The table lists this clonotype with a few counts. Sequenced: whole blood. This sequence originates from an adult who was a healthcare worker with PCR-confirmed SARS-CoV-2 infection or an uninfected control (not recorded which). The rearrangement uses TRBV30 and TRBJ2-1; D unresolved. CDR3 sequence reads: CAWKESVNEQFF. CDR3 nucleotide sequence: TGTGCCTGGAAAGAGTCCGTCAATGAGCAGTTCTTC.